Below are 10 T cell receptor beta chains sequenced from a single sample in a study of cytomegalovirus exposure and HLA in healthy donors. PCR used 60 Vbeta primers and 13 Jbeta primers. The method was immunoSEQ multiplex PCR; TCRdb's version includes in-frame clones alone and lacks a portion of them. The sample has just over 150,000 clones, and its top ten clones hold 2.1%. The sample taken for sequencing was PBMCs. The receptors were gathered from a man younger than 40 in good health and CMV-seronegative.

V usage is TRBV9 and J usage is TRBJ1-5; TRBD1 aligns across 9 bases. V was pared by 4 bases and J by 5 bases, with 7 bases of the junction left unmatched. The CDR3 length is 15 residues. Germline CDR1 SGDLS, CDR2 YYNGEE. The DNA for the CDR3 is TGTGCCAGCAGCCTAGGGGACAGGGCCGATCAGCCCCAGCATTTT. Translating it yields CASSLGDRADQPQHF.

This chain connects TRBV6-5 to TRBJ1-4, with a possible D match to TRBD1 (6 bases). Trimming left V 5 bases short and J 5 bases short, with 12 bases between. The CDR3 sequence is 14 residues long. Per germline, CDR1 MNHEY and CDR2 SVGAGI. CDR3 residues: CASSRRTANEKLFF. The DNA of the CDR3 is TGTGCCAGCAGTCGCCGGACAGCGAATGAAAAACTGTTTTTT.

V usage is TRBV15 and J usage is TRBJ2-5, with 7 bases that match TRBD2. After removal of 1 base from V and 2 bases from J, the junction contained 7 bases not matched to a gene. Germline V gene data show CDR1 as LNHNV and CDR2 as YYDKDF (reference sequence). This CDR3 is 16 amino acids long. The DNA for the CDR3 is TGTGCCACCAGCAGAGGGGCGGGAGTTGGGCAAGAGACCCAGTACTTC. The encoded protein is CATSRGAGVGQETQYF.

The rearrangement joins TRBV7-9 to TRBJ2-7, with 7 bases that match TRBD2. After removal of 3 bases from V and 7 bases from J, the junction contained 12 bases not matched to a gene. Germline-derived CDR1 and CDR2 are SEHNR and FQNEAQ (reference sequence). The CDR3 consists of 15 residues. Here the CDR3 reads CASSLGRGATGEQYF. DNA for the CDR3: TGTGCCAGCAGCTTGGGGAGGGGCGCGACGGGGGAGCAGTACTTC.

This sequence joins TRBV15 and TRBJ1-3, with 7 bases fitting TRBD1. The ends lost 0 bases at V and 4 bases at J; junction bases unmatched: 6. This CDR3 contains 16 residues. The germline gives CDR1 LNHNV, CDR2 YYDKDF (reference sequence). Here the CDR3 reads CATSRDLSQGGNTIYF. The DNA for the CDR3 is TGTGCCACCAGCAGAGATTTATCACAGGGGGGAAACACCATATATTTT.

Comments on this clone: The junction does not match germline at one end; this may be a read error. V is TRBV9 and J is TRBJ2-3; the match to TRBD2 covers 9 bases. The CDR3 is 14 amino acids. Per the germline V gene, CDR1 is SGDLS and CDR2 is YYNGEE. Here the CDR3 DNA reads TGTGCCAGCAGCTCCAGCGGGAGGCCTGAGGTGGGGGATTTT. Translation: CASSSSGRPEVGDF.

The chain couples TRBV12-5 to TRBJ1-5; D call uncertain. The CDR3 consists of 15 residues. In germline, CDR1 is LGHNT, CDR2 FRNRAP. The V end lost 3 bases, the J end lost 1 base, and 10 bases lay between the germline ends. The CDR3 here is CASGFGSLSNQPQHF. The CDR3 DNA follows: TGTGCTAGTGGTTTCGGGAGTCTGAGCAATCAGCCCCAGCATTTT.

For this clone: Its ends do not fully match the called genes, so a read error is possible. CDR3 coding DNA: TGTGCCAGCAGTGAGCAAGGGGAAATGGACTTC. Its translation is CASSEQGEMDF. The V gene is TRBV6-1, the J gene TRBJ2-5, with D perhaps matching TRBD1 (5 bases). The CDR3 consists of 11 residues. CDR1 and CDR2 from the germline V gene are MNHNS and SASEGT.

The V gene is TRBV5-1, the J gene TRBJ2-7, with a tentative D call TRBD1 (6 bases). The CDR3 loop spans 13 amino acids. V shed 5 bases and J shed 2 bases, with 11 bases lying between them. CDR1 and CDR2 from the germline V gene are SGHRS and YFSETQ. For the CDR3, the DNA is TGCGCCAGCAGATTACAGGGCCCCTACGAGCAGTACTTC. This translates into CASRLQGPYEQYF.

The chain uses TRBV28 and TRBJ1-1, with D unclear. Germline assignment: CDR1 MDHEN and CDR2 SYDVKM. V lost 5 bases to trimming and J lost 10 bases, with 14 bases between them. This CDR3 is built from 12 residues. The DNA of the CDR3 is TGTGCCAGCAGTCTTTCGCACCGCGGAGCTTTCTTT. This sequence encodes CASSLSHRGAFF.